A selection of T cell receptor beta chains follows, all from one sample in a study of shared clonotypes between healthy human individuals. The repertoire was sequenced with immunoSEQ multiplex PCR; TCRdb's copy has only in-frame clones and lacks some. The sample includes 550,000 to 800,000 clones, approximately 74% of them seen just once. The source material was memory CD4+ T cells sorted from blood. All receptors derive from a woman in her 30s in good health. Both conserved end residues are part of each CDR3. The order of the fields is V gene, J gene, CDR3 protein.

TRBV19,TRBJ1-5,CASSLILNQPQHF
TRBV6-5,TRBJ1-4,CASSPAGTGGEKLFF
TRBV18,TRBJ1-1,CASSERTGPNTEAFF
TRBV6-5,TRBJ1-3,CASRGERTKGNTIYF
TRBV2,TRBJ2-5,CASSDWLAGLTQYF
TRBV28,TRBJ1-5,CASSLSGIEVAQPQHF
TRBV5-1,TRBJ1-3,CASSQTANSGNTIYF
TRBV6-5,TRBJ2-1,CASSYPGLAGVNEQFF
TRBV6-5,TRBJ1-4,CASSYSRGPNEKLFF
TRBV6-1,TRBJ2-7,CASSEGRGAPTF
TRBV7-9,TRBJ2-3,CASSLVLRGGTDTQYF
TRBV19,TRBJ2-1,CASSSRPRSSYNEQFF
TRBV28,TRBJ2-2,CASSFSGRDFNTGELFF
TRBV28,TRBJ1-1,CASSPAWGNTEAFF
TRBV28,TRBJ2-1,CASSVAGVTSYNEQFF
TRBV5-1,TRBJ2-3,CASSSREPRVDTQYF
TRBV19,TRBJ2-4,CASSPGGTLKNIQYF
TRBV7-3,TRBJ1-1,CASSLKTGVEAFF
TRBV7-2,TRBJ1-5,CASSSAGGGQPQHF